A selection of T cell receptor beta chains follows, all from one sample in a study of T cells after yellow fever vaccination. TCRdb reprocessed the 5' RACE reads with MiXCR, giving one entry per CDR3 protein. Among 250,000 or so distinct CDR3 sequences listed, about 7% were seen once. Sequenced here: CD4+ T cells sorted from PBMCs, sampled 15 days after the yellow fever booster vaccination. These receptors all stem from a young man who received the YFV17D yellow fever vaccine. CDR3s include the opening cysteine and the closing phenylalanine or tryptophan. D genes are given only for firm matches. Clone size, where shown, is once, few, many, or a class for clones that have expanded.

J | V | size | D | CDR3 | DNA
TRBJ1-1 | TRBV4-3 | - | - | CASSQTRSTEAFF | TGCGCCAGCAGCCAGACGAGGTCCACTGAAGCTTTCTTT
TRBJ2-1 | TRBV5-1 | few | TRBD1 | CASRRQGPLNEQFF | TGCGCCAGCAGGAGACAGGGTCCGCTCAATGAGCAGTTCTTC
TRBJ2-3 | TRBV14 | - | - | CASSPCGRGSTDTQYF | TGTGCCAGCAGCCCTTGCGGGCGGGGCAGCACAGATACGCAGTATTTT
TRBJ1-1 | TRBV28 | - | TRBD1 | CASSSGDRAGEAFF | TGTGCCAGCAGTTCCGGGGACAGGGCGGGTGAAGCTTTCTTT
TRBJ2-7 | TRBV5-6 | - | - | CASSRWWVRSSLEQYF | TGTGCCAGCAGCAGGTGGTGGGTACGGTCGTCTCTCGAGCAGTACTTC
TRBJ1-5 | TRBV10-3 | - | - | CAIARGPSNQPQHF | TGTGCCATCGCTAGGGGACCGAGCAATCAGCCCCAGCATTTT
TRBJ2-2 | TRBV7-7 | few | - | CASSSLSGSNTGELFF | TGTGCCAGCAGCTCCCTTAGCGGTTCGAACACCGGGGAGCTGTTTTTT
TRBJ1-5 | TRBV6-1 | - | - | CASRPTGRGNQPQHF | TGTGCCAGCAGGCCGACCGGGAGGGGCAATCAGCCCCAGCATTTT
TRBJ1-4 | TRBV5-1 | - | - | CASSLDSYREKLFF | TGCGCCAGCAGCTTGGACAGTTATCGGGAAAAACTGTTTTTT
TRBJ2-1 | TRBV18 | once | - | CASSPPMSEQFF | TGTGCCAGCTCACCACCCATGAGTGAGCAGTTCTTC
TRBJ2-3 | TRBV11-2 | - | - | CASSLQLAPNTQYF | TGTGCCAGCAGCTTACAACTAGCTCCCAATACGCAGTATTTT
TRBJ1-2 | TRBV12-3/TRBV12-4 | few | - | CASSPQSNYGYTF | TGTGCCAGCAGTCCCCAGAGCAACTATGGCTACACCTTC
TRBJ2-7 | TRBV7-8 | - | - | CASSGPGGANYEQYF | TGTGCCAGCAGCGGTCCAGGCGGGGCCAACTACGAGCAGTACTTC
TRBJ2-3 | TRBV20-1 | - | - | CSASPGTGADTQYF | TGCAGTGCTAGCCCCGGTACCGGGGCGGATACGCAGTATTTT
TRBJ2-3 | TRBV20-1 | few | TRBD2 | CSIVAGGRDTQYF | TGCAGCATCGTAGCGGGAGGTCGGGATACGCAGTATTTT
TRBJ2-2 | TRBV6-2/TRBV6-3 | many | - | CDRSAYTGELFF | TGTGACAGGTCGGCGTACACCGGGGAGCTGTTTTTT
TRBJ1-2 | TRBV12-3/TRBV12-4 | - | - | CASNLHGDYGYTF | TGTGCCAGCAACCTCCATGGCGACTATGGCTACACCTTC
TRBJ2-5 | TRBV4-2 | - | TRBD2 | CASSRGGREETQYF | TGTGCCAGCAGCCGGGGAGGGCGAGAAGAGACCCAGTACTTC
TRBJ1-6 | TRBV15 | - | - | CATSREAGSPLHF | TGTGCCACCAGCAGAGAGGCCGGTTCACCCCTCCACTTT
TRBJ2-1 | TRBV12-3/TRBV12-4 | few | TRBD2 | CATKGLAGNEQFF | TGTGCCACTAAGGGACTAGCGGGGAATGAGCAGTTCTTC
TRBJ2-5 | TRBV3-1 | many | TRBD2 | CASSQAGAGGLETQYF | TGTGCCAGCAGCCAAGCTGGAGCGGGAGGGCTCGAGACCCAGTACTTC
TRBJ1-2 | TRBV6-5 | few | - | CASSYDSRWDAYSYGYTF | TGTGCCAGCAGTTACGATTCGCGCTGGGACGCCTACTCCTATGGCTACACCTTC
TRBJ2-5 | TRBV29-1 | many | - | CSSRQGVPETQYF | TGCAGCTCTCGTCAGGGTGTTCCAGAGACCCAGTACTTC
TRBJ2-1 | TRBV19 | few | - | CASSGAGTPQGHNEQFF | TGTGCCAGTAGTGGGGCAGGGACCCCACAGGGACACAATGAGCAGTTCTTC
TRBJ2-7 | TRBV7-2 | few | - | CASSSTSGTDYEQYF | TGTGCCAGCAGTTCAACTTCCGGGACGGACTACGAGCAGTACTTC
TRBJ2-1 | TRBV20-1 | many | TRBD2 | CSASGRQGLAGSIGRQFF | TGCAGTGCGAGTGGGAGGCAGGGTTTAGCGGGATCGATTGGCAGGCAGTTCTTC
TRBJ2-1 | TRBV18 | few | TRBD2 | CATSRTSAFSSYNEQFF | TGTGCCACTTCGAGGACTAGCGCCTTCAGCTCCTACAATGAGCAGTTCTTC
TRBJ1-2 | TRBV3-1 | few | - | CASSQVPAYGYTF | TGTGCCAGCAGCCAAGTACCGGCCTATGGCTACACCTTC
TRBJ2-7 | TRBV12-3/TRBV12-4 | - | - | CASSLDTYEQYF | TGTGCCAGCAGCCTCGACACTTACGAGCAGTACTTC
TRBJ1-1 | TRBV18 | few | - | CASSLLGAADTEAFF | TGTGCCAGCTCACTGCTGGGGGCCGCCGACACTGAAGCTTTCTTT
TRBJ1-2 | TRBV6-5 | - | - | CASSYSTGRYGYTF | TGTGCCAGCAGTTACAGCACAGGGAGGTATGGCTACACCTTC
TRBJ2-5 | TRBV20-1 | - | - | CSVPPTVYQETQYF | TGCAGTGTCCCGCCGACTGTCTACCAAGAGACCCAGTACTTC
TRBJ2-3 | TRBV18 | many | - | CASSRTIGGTDTQYF | TGTGCCAGCTCTCGGACAATCGGAGGCACAGATACGCAGTATTTT
TRBJ1-3 | TRBV11-2 | - | - | CASSRDGSINTIYF | TGTGCCAGCAGCCGCGATGGCTCTATAAACACCATATATTTT
TRBJ1-4 | TRBV7-9 | - | - | CASSPGRTNEKLFF | TGTGCCAGCAGCCCCGGACGGACTAATGAAAAACTGTTTTTT
TRBJ2-3 | TRBV10-3 | - | TRBD2 | CSISESSGLSTDTQYF | TGTTCCATCAGTGAGTCTAGCGGGCTGAGCACAGATACGCAGTATTTT
TRBJ1-1 | TRBV28 | many | - | CASSLGGMLQGAFF | TGTGCCAGCAGTTTGGGGGGGATGCTTCAGGGAGCTTTCTTT
TRBJ1-4 | TRBV30 | few | - | CAWSVPVSSPGVGKLFF | TGTGCCTGGAGTGTACCGGTCTCCAGTCCTGGCGTCGGAAAACTGTTTTTT
TRBJ1-2 | TRBV7-9 | few | - | CASSLVQGGGYTF | TGTGCCAGCAGCCTAGTACAGGGAGGTGGCTACACCTTC
TRBJ2-2 | TRBV3-1 | many | TRBD2 | CASSHLAGGGELFF | TGTGCCAGCAGCCACCTAGCGGGAGGTGGAGAGCTGTTTTTT
TRBJ2-7 | TRBV11-3 | few | TRBD2 | CASSIGLANDEQYF | TGTGCCAGCAGCATTGGACTAGCTAACGACGAGCAGTACTTC